These 24 T cell receptor beta chains were all obtained from the same sample, sequenced in a study of T cell repertoires in cytomegalovirus infection. These receptors are not linked to any known antigen. TCRdb analysed the reads with MiXCR anew, one entry per CDR3 protein. In the table there are around 900,000 distinct CDR3 sequences, about a third of which are singletons. This material consisted of cultured CD8+ T cells from PBMCs, taken from culture after CMV antigen stimulation. These receptors came from a human donor in good health (CMV status not recorded). Some clones in this sample may be carry-over from other donors' samples.

The V call is TRBV27, the J call TRBJ1-5, with D possibly TRBD1 on 6 matching bases. The CDR3 is 15 residues long. V lost 6 bases and J lost 5, with 17 bases in between. The germline gives CDR1 MNHEY, CDR2 SMNVEV (reference sequence). The CDR3 spells CASSSGGPGDQPQHF. The CDR3 region has the DNA TGTGCCAGCAGCTCTGGCGGACCAGGGGATCAGCCCCAGCATTTT.

This chain joins TRBV4-1 and TRBJ2-7; the D is unclear. This CDR3 spans 15 amino acids. Germline CDR1 MGHRA, CDR2 YSYEKL. V lost 4 bases to trimming and J lost 3 bases, with 16 bases between them. The CDR3 region has the DNA TGCGCCAGCAGCCGAGAGATAGGAACTTACTACGAGCAGTACTTC. Residues: CASSREIGTYYEQYF.

The chain combines TRBV19 with TRBJ2-3, with D possibly called TRBD1 or TRBD2 (6 bases each). The CDR3 runs to 12 residues. Germline loops: CDR1 LNHDA, CDR2 SQIVND (reference sequence). V gave up 8 bases and J gave up 5 bases, with 11 bases separating them. The CDR3 loop is CASLGGGDTQYF. Here the CDR3 DNA reads TGTGCCAGTCTAGGGGGAGGAGATACGCAGTATTTT.

Only a few counts were recorded for this clonotype. V gene TRBV19 combines with J gene TRBJ2-2, with 8 nucleotides matching TRBD1. Trimming took 4 bases from V and 0 from J; bases not matched to a gene: 4. The CDR3 runs to 16 residues. Germline lookup yields CDR1 LNHDA and CDR2 SQIVND (reference sequence). The CDR3 here is CASSTLTGANTGELFF. CDR3 bases: TGTGCCAGTAGTACCCTGACAGGGGCGAACACCGGGGAGCTGTTTTTT.

This clonotype appeared a few times. The chain joins TRBV18 to TRBJ2-5, with TRBD1 as a possible D gene (7 bases). The germline V gene encodes CDR1 KGHSH and CDR2 LQKENI. This CDR3 contains 17 residues. With 4 bases removed from V and 2 bases from J, the gap between germline ends came to 20 bases. The CDR3: CASSRRDRRGLQETQYF. Written as DNA, the CDR3 is TGTGCCAGCTCACGTCGGGACAGAAGGGGACTGCAAGAGACCCAGTACTTC.

The chain couples TRBV3-1 to TRBJ2-2; 14 bases match TRBD2. The CDR3 totals 19 residues. Germline V lookup: CDR1 LGHDT, CDR2 YNNKEL (reference sequence). J gave up 10 bases and V 0 bases, and 13 bases lay outside the gene matches. Here the CDR3 reads CASSQELVAGLAGAEELFF. The DNA for the CDR3 is TGTGCCAGCAGCCAAGAGTTAGTAGCGGGACTAGCGGGGGCCGAGGAGCTGTTTTTT.

This clonotype has only a few counts. The chain is built from TRBV4-3 and TRBJ2-6; unclear D gene. Germline assignment: CDR1 LGHNA and CDR2 YSLEER. V lost 3 bases and J lost 0, with 15 bases in between. The CDR3 spans 18 residues. The CDR3 DNA follows: TGCGCCAGCAGCCAGCGTCCGAGGAGCCTCTCTGGGGCCAACGTCCTGACTTTC. Its translation is CASSQRPRSLSGANVLTF.

The rearrangement uses TRBV6-2 or TRBV6-3 and TRBJ2-3; D is unclear. Germline V gene lookup returns CDR1 MNHEY and CDR2 SVGEGT. CDR3 size: 13 residues. Trimming shortened V by 6 bases and J by 6 bases, and 13 bases separated the two germline ends. The CDR3 spells CASSSFSRDTQYF. Written as DNA, the CDR3 is TGTGCCAGCAGCTCCTTTTCCAGGGATACGCAGTATTTT.

This clonotype was seen ten or more times. The chain combines TRBV11-1 with TRBJ2-1, with D perhaps TRBD1 (6 bases). Trimming shortened V by 2 bases and J by 9 bases, and 20 bases separated the two germline ends. Germline-derived CDR1 and CDR2 are SGHAT and FQDESV (reference sequence). This CDR3 has 16 residues. The CDR3 coding sequence is TGTGCCAGCAGCTTACGAGGGGGTAGTTTGAGGATTGAGCAGTTCTTC. Its protein is CASSLRGGSLRIEQFF.

This clonotype appeared a few times. The rearrangement uses TRBV6-6 and TRBJ1-3; weak D call: TRBD1 (5 bases). The CDR3 is made up of 12 amino acids. V dropped 8 bases and J dropped 4 bases, with 9 bases sitting between them. CDR1 MNHNY and CDR2 SVGAGI come from the germline V gene (reference sequence). The CDR3 region has the DNA TGTGCCAGCGGAGACAGCGGAAACACCATATATTTT. Translated: CASGDSGNTIYF.

The V call is TRBV6-1, the J call TRBJ2-5; possibly TRBD1 or TRBD2 for D (5 bases each). CDR3 length: 15 amino acids. Germline V gene lookup returns CDR1 MNHNS and CDR2 SASEGT. V was trimmed by 8 bases and J by 4 bases, leaving 20 bases between them. In nucleotides, the CDR3 is TGTGCCAGCTCGAGGGGCGTGCAGCGTGGAGAGACCCAGTACTTC. This sequence encodes CASSRGVQRGETQYF.

This clonotype was counted between two and nine times. The chain recombines TRBV27 with TRBJ1-5; 7 bases are a match to TRBD1. Germline trimming cut 6 bases from V and 6 bases from J; bases unmatched to any gene: 17. Germline CDR1 reads MNHEY; CDR2 reads SMNVEV (reference sequence). This CDR3 region has 17 residues. The CDR3 region is CASRQGTFPFGSQPQHF. In DNA form, the CDR3 reads TGTGCCAGCAGACAGGGGACCTTTCCCTTCGGCAGTCAGCCCCAGCATTTT.

This clonotype appeared a few times. CDR3 amino acids: CASGEEKTTDTQYF. In DNA, the CDR3 is TGTGCCAGCGGAGAAGAGAAAACCACAGATACGCAGTATTTT. V usage is TRBV4-2 and J usage is TRBJ2-3; D unresolved. The V gene's germline CDR1 is LGHNA and CDR2 YNFKEQ. Trimming took 8 bases from V and 2 from J, leaving 14 bases between them. This CDR3 comprises 14 residues.

This clonotype was counted a few times. V usage is TRBV6-5 and J usage is TRBJ2-7, with D perhaps matching TRBD1 (6 bases). The germline V gene has CDR1 MNHEY and CDR2 SVGAGI. V lost 1 base and J 5 bases, leaving 18 bases between the germline ends. CDR3 length equals 16 residues. The CDR3 protein is CASSYFINREKDEQYF. For the CDR3, the DNA is TGTGCCAGCAGTTACTTCATCAACAGGGAAAAAGACGAGCAGTACTTC.

This clonotype was recorded at least ten times. V usage is TRBV7-8 and J usage is TRBJ2-7, with D perhaps matching TRBD1 (5 bases). This CDR3 is 15 amino acids long. V lost 2 bases, J lost 3 bases, and 14 bases lay in between. The germline V gene has CDR1 SGHVS and CDR2 FQNEAQ. CDR3 in DNA: TGTGCCAGCAGCTTAAGGCAGGGCTCTATCTACGAGCAGTACTTC. Translated: CASSLRQGSIYEQYF. Full variable domain (rest looked up from reference TRBV7-8 and TRBJ2-7): GAGVSQSPRYKVAKRGQDVALRCDPISGHVSLFWYQQALGQGPEFLTYFQNEAQLDKSGLPSDRFFAERPEGSVSTLKIQRTQQEDSAVYLCASSLRQGSIYEQYFGPGTRLTVT.

This clonotype has more than one count but fewer than ten. The chain uses TRBV6-1 and TRBJ2-7; 7 bases fit TRBD1. V was clipped by 7 bases and J by 5 bases; unmatched bases: 17. Looked up from germline, CDR1 is MNHNS and CDR2 is SASEGT. The CDR3 is 16 residues long. CDR3 protein: CASNPSIDRVFDEQYF. The DNA of the CDR3 is TGTGCCAGCAACCCATCTATCGACAGGGTGTTTGACGAGCAGTACTTC.

The J gene is TRBJ2-3, the V gene TRBV7-9, with D perhaps given as TRBD1 or TRBD2 (6 bases each). Germline-derived CDR1 and CDR2 are SEHNR and FQNEAQ (reference sequence). The CDR3 contains 19 residues. With 6 bases removed from V and 0 bases from J, the gap between germline ends came to 25 bases. CDR3 DNA sequence: TGTGCCAGCAGTCCAGTTATAACGGGGGCCGCAACTAGCACAGATACGCAGTATTTT. Its translation: CASSPVITGAATSTDTQYF.

This chain uses TRBV12-3 or TRBV12-4 with TRBJ2-5, with 7 positions matching TRBD1. V trimming: 6 bases; J trimming: 5 bases; junction bases outside the gene matches: 6. The CDR3 runs to 13 residues. CDR3 loop: CASRGDREETQYF. Written as DNA, the CDR3 is TGTGCCAGCAGGGGGGACAGAGAGGAGACCCAGTACTTC.

This clonotype came up many times. In DNA, the CDR3 is TGTGCCAGCAGCTTAGTAGGCTGGGGGCGAAACAATGAGCAGTTCTTC. Amino acid sequence: CASSLVGWGRNNEQFF. The chain is built from TRBV7-2 and TRBJ2-1; D might be TRBD1 (6 bases). Germline V CDR1 and CDR2: SGHTA, FQGNSA. Trimming removed 1 base at V and 5 bases at J, with 15 bases between. This CDR3 is built from 16 residues.

This clonotype was seen a few times. The V gene is TRBV27, the J gene TRBJ2-4, with TRBD1 matching 8 bases. V shed 5 bases, J shed 7 bases, and the junction held 7 bases outside the gene matches. The CDR3 runs to 14 residues. Germline V gives CDR1 MNHEY, CDR2 SMNVEV (reference sequence). CDR3 nucleotides: TGTGCCAGCAGTACCCGGACAGGGAAGAACATTCAGTACTTC. Translated, it gives CASSTRTGKNIQYF.

This chain uses TRBV19 with TRBJ1-5; D is unclear. Germline CDR1 LNHDA, CDR2 SQIVND (reference sequence). CDR3 size: 15 residues. The ends were cut back, 5 bases at V and 0 bases at J, with 11 bases in the middle. The CDR3 bases are TGTGCCAGTAGTTTGCAGTTGGATAGCAATCAGCCCCAGCATTTT. It encodes CASSLQLDSNQPQHF. Drawing the rest from reference TRBV19 and TRBJ1-5, the complete variable domain is DGGITQSPKYLFRKEGQNVTLSCEQNLNHDAMYWYRQDPGQGLRLIYYSQIVNDFQKGDIAEGYSVSREKKESFPLTVTSAQKNPTAFYLCASSLQLDSNQPQHFGDGTRLSIL.

There are a few counts of this clonotype. The chain recombines TRBV6-5 with TRBJ2-7, with D possibly being TRBD2 (6 bases). The CDR3 covers 14 residues. V dropped 7 bases and J dropped 0 bases, with 13 bases sitting between them. Germline-derived CDR1 and CDR2 are MNHEY and SVGAGI. CDR3 coding DNA: TGTGCCAGCACCTGGGACTTAAACTCCTACGAGCAGTACTTC. Amino acid sequence: CASTWDLNSYEQYF.

This clonotype was detected ten times or more. One junction end disagrees with the germline gene, perhaps due to a read error. The rearrangement links TRBV3-1 to TRBJ2-2; weak D call: TRBD1 (6 bases). Germline V gene data show CDR1 as LGHDT and CDR2 as YNNKEL (reference sequence). This CDR3 has 16 residues. The CDR3, as DNA: TGTGCCAGCACCCAAAAGCCAGGGGAATACACCGGGGAGCTGTTTTTT. Protein product: CASTQKPGEYTGELFF.

The chain joins TRBV15 to TRBJ2-3; the D is unclear. Germline loops: CDR1 LNHNV, CDR2 YYDKDF (reference sequence). Trimming shortened V by 6 bases and J by 0 bases, and 10 bases separated the two germline ends. The CDR3 consists of 14 residues. The DNA for the CDR3 is TGTGCCACCAGTTGGGTAACTAGCACAGATACGCAGTATTTT. Its protein is CATSWVTSTDTQYF.